The 18 T cell receptor beta chains below were found in one sample sequenced in a study of shared clonotypes between healthy human individuals. The assay was immunoSEQ multiplex PCR, and TCRdb's table has in-frame clones only and misses some. The sample carries some 2,000,000 clones, 90% to 97% recorded once. Sequenced material: naive CD4+ T cells sorted from blood. Indicated subset: CD45RA+ positively selected. The receptors derive from a man younger than 30 in good health.

DNA of the CDR3: TGTGCCATCAGTGACTCCCGGGACAGGGGAGAGACCCAGTACTTC. Translation: CAISDSRDRGETQYF. V usage is TRBV10-3 and J usage is TRBJ2-5; 10 bases are shared with TRBD1. The CDR3 length is 15 residues. The V gene's germline CDR1 is ENHRY and CDR2 SYGVKD. V lost 3 bases, J lost 4 bases, and 5 bases stayed unmatched.

The CDR3: CASSRHVGTSGSPYNEQFF. The CDR3 region has the DNA TGTGCCAGCAGCCGACACGTTGGGACTAGCGGGAGTCCCTACAATGAGCAGTTCTTC. The chain is built from TRBV7-2 and TRBJ2-1, with TRBD2 identical over 14 bases. In germline, CDR1 is SGHTA, CDR2 FQGNSA. Unmatched junction bases numbered 11, after V lost 5 bases and J lost 2 bases. The CDR3 loop spans 19 amino acids.

The rearrangement uses TRBV4-3 and TRBJ2-3; D tentatively reads TRBD1 or TRBD2 (5 bases each). Per germline, CDR1 LGHNA and CDR2 YSLEER. V was trimmed by 3 bases and J by 2 bases, leaving 15 bases between them. This CDR3 is built from 16 residues. The CDR3: CASSHGTLVYTDTQYF. In DNA form, the CDR3 reads TGCGCCAGCAGCCATGGGACGCTCGTTTACACAGATACGCAGTATTTT.

The J gene is TRBJ2-7, the V gene TRBV19; a possible D gene is TRBD1 (5 bases). The CDR3 totals 15 residues. V lost 0 bases, J lost 2 bases, and 11 bases lay in between. CDR1 is LNHDA and CDR2 is SQIVND in the germline V gene (reference sequence). Here the CDR3 reads CASSIETGSTYEQYF. In DNA, the CDR3 is TGTGCCAGTAGTATAGAAACAGGAAGTACCTACGAGCAGTACTTC.

The rearrangement joins TRBV28 to TRBJ2-7; D is unresolved. Per the germline V gene, CDR1 is MDHEN and CDR2 is SYDVKM. The V and J ends lost 4 bases and 2 bases respectively, with 12 bases between them. The CDR3 loop spans 14 amino acids. The CDR3, as DNA: TGTGCCAGCAGTTCTATGTCCGGAGCCTACGAGCAGTACTTC. The encoded protein is CASSSMSGAYEQYF.

This rearrangement joins TRBV7-9 to TRBJ1-2; 9 bases line up with TRBD1. CDR1 and CDR2 from the germline V gene are SEHNR and FQNEAQ (reference sequence). The CDR3 sequence is 15 residues long. V lost 5 bases to trimming and J lost 2 bases; unmatched junction nucleotides: 6. The CDR3 is CASSPTGGANYGYTF. The CDR3, as DNA: TGTGCCAGCAGCCCTACAGGGGGCGCGAACTATGGCTACACCTTC.

The J gene is TRBJ2-5, the V gene TRBV6-1; the D gene is possibly TRBD2 (6 bases). The CDR3 has 15 residues. From germline, CDR1 is MNHNS and CDR2 SASEGT. V shed 4 bases and J shed 4 bases, with 16 bases lying between them. CDR3 nucleotide sequence: TGTGCCAGCAGTGCCCCCGCAGGGAGGTCAGAGACCCAGTACTTC. Translating it yields CASSAPAGRSETQYF.

The V gene is TRBV5-1, the J gene TRBJ1-2, with D possibly TRBD1 on 6 matching bases. V lost 4 bases, J lost 6 bases, and 13 bases lay in between. Germline-derived CDR1 and CDR2 are SGHRS and YFSETQ. The CDR3 length is 13 residues. The chain's CDR3 is CASSATGKDGYTF. The CDR3, as DNA: TGCGCCAGCAGCGCAACAGGGAAAGATGGCTACACCTTC.

V gene TRBV30 combines with J gene TRBJ2-7; 7 bases are shared with TRBD2. This CDR3 is built from 14 residues. CDR1 is GTSNPN, CDR2 SVGIG, per germline (reference sequence). V was clipped by 1 base and J by 0 bases; unmatched bases: 3. The CDR3 sequence: CAWSALAASYEQYF. For the CDR3, the DNA is TGTGCCTGGAGTGCCCTAGCGGCCTCCTACGAGCAGTACTTC.

V gene TRBV5-1 combines with J gene TRBJ2-1, with 12 bases fitting TRBD2. The ends lost 4 bases at V and 6 bases at J; junction bases unmatched: 17. The CDR3 spans 19 residues. Germline CDR1 and CDR2: SGHRS and YFSETQ. The CDR3 loop is CASSRRLAGAISRGNEQFF. CDR3 DNA sequence: TGCGCCAGCAGCCGTAGACTAGCGGGAGCCATATCAAGGGGCAATGAGCAGTTCTTC.

A note on this clone: The sample carries other DNA sequences with the same CDR3. This rearrangement joins TRBV2 to TRBJ1-5; the match to TRBD1 covers 8 bases. Germline CDR1 reads SNHLY; CDR2 reads FYNNEI. The CDR3 loop spans 15 amino acids. With 5 bases clipped from V and 2 bases from J, the junction kept 5 bases outside the gene matches. CDR3 in DNA: TGTGCCAGCAGTCCCCAGGGGGCTGGCAATCAGCCCCAGCATTTT. Translating it yields CASSPQGAGNQPQHF.

This rearrangement joins TRBV7-2 to TRBJ1-2; no definite D call. V was shortened by 2 bases and J by 2 bases, with 12 bases between the two germline ends. Germline V CDR1 and CDR2: SGHTA, FQGNSA. The CDR3 spans 15 residues. This CDR3 reads CASSLSASVNYGYTF. The CDR3 DNA is TGTGCCAGCAGCTTATCTGCTTCGGTGAACTATGGCTACACCTTC.

The V gene is TRBV7-8, the J gene TRBJ1-1; TRBD1 is a possible D gene (5 bases). Germline V gives CDR1 SGHVS, CDR2 FQNEAQ. CDR3 length: 13 residues. The ends were cut back, 5 bases at V and 4 bases at J, with 11 bases in the middle. For the CDR3, the DNA is TGTGCCAGCAGCCCGGGACTGGGCACTGAAGCTTTCTTT. It is translated as CASSPGLGTEAFF.

The rearrangement links TRBV7-9 to TRBJ2-2; TRBD1 matches at 8 bases. Germline lookup yields CDR1 SEHNR and CDR2 FQNEAQ (reference sequence). The CDR3 is 15 amino acids. Trimming cost V 5 bases and J 4 bases; bases outside gene matches: 6. CDR3 sequence: CASSQGQGSTGELFF. For the CDR3, the DNA is TGTGCCAGCAGCCAAGGACAGGGTAGCACCGGGGAGCTGTTTTTT. Variable domain in full (rest from reference TRBV7-9 and TRBJ2-2): DTGVSQNPRHKITKRGQNVTFRCDPISEHNRLYWYRQTLGQGPEFLTYFQNEAQLEKSRLLSDRFSAERPKGSFSTLEIQRTEQGDSAMYLCASSQGQGSTGELFFGEGSRLTVL.

This chain links TRBV10-1 with TRBJ1-5; TRBD1 matches 9 bases. Germline V gives CDR1 WNHNN, CDR2 SYGVQD (reference sequence). V lost 9 bases and J lost 2; bases outside the gene matches: 14. This CDR3 is built from 17 residues. The CDR3 protein is CARTGTGRKEGNQPQHF. In DNA form, the CDR3 reads TGCGCCAGGACAGGGACAGGGAGGAAGGAAGGCAATCAGCCCCAGCATTTT.

The genes are TRBV7-9 and TRBJ2-7, with D maybe TRBD1 (6 bases). The CDR3 is 16 residues long. Germline loops: CDR1 SEHNR, CDR2 FQNEAQ (reference sequence). The ends were cut back, 5 bases at V and 9 bases at J, with 26 bases in the middle. CDR3 sequence reads: CASSPGWGTLASRQYF. CDR3 nucleotide sequence: TGTGCCAGCAGCCCCGGTTGGGGGACATTAGCCTCCCGGCAGTACTTC.

In DNA form, the CDR3 reads TGTGCCAGCAGCCTGAAATTAGTAGCGGGGGGGGAGACCCAGTACTTC. Protein product: CASSLKLVAGGETQYF. This chain uses TRBV5-4 with TRBJ2-5, with 11 nucleotides matching TRBD2. The V gene end was trimmed by 4 bases and the J gene end by 5 bases; junction bases not matched to a gene: 10. Germline CDR1 reads SGHNT; CDR2 reads YYREEE (reference sequence). The CDR3 is 16 residues long.

This clone appeared a single time. This sequence joins TRBV5-4 and TRBJ1-2, with 9 bases that match TRBD1. Germline V gene sequence: CDR1 SGHNT, CDR2 YYREEE (reference sequence). The CDR3 length is 14 residues. The V and J ends lost 6 bases and 10 bases, in that order; junction bases with no gene match: 13. The chain's CDR3 is CASTLARGQGPYTF. As DNA, the CDR3 is TGTGCCAGCACTCTCGCCCGGGGACAGGGACCCTACACCTTC.